The clone carrying this T cell receptor beta chain came up many times. Its antigen is still unknown. The data originate from a study of prognosis after radiotherapy for stage I lung cancer. Study overall: Operability status for all non-small cell lung cancer patients was recorded as medically inoperable.

TCR beta CDR3 was amplified from genomic DNA by two-round multiplex PCR. It was primers specific to each TRBV and TRBJ gene that first-round PCR used. TCRdb reprocessed the multiplex PCR reads via MiXCR and lists one record per CDR3 protein. The sample has about 35,000 distinct CDR3 sequences, under 40% seen once. Two time points each involved a draw of about 6 milliliters of peripheral blood. V was clipped by 7 bases and J by 4 bases; unmatched bases: 19. This CDR3 has 18 amino acids. Overall study findings and caveats: Patients who went on to get distant metastases had lower Shannon entropy after stereotactic body radiation therapy. Reportedly, metastasis status was linked to differences in TRBV and TRBJ usage frequencies.

This clonotype was obtained from a donor older than 45 with non-small cell lung cancer. The chain combines TRBV12-3 or TRBV12-4 with TRBJ2-3; 8 nucleotides line up with TRBD2. The specimen was PBMCs, collected before or after stereotactic body radiation therapy (not recorded which). This chain's CDR3 is CASTPWSGGGRGADTQYF. Written as DNA, the CDR3 is TGTGCCAGCACCCCCTGGTCAGGCGGGGGGAGGGGCGCAGATACGCAGTATTTT.